This T cell receptor beta chain was profiled in a study of glioma-infiltrating T cells. Study observations and caveats: Tissue-blood divergence was below expectation in non-neoplastic patients, above in gliomas. CDR3 overlap between tissue and blood was very small.

This clonotype was detected many times. Antigen unknown. Amplification of TCR alpha and beta CDR3 regions from RNA used iRepertoire nested multiplex PCR. TCRdb reprocessed the multiplex PCR reads with MiXCR, giving one entry per CDR3 protein. Of over 90,000 distinct CDR3 sequences in the sample, approximately 28% were seen once. This sequence originates from a human donor with low-grade glioma or glioblastoma, undergoing nonglioma brain surgery, or in good health (not recorded which). Sample: glioma tissue, nonneoplastic brain tissue, or PBMCs (not recorded which).

Here the CDR3 DNA reads TGTGCCAGCAGTTTCCAGGGTCCCTACGAGCAGTACTTC. Translating gives CASSFQGPYEQYF. The rearrangement joins TRBV27 to TRBJ2-7, with D perhaps TRBD1 (5 bases). Looked up from germline, CDR1 is MNHEY and CDR2 is SMNVEV (reference sequence). CDR3 length equals 13 residues. V lost 3 bases and J lost 2, with 8 bases in between.